Presented here are 24 T cell receptor beta chains from one specimen sequenced in a study of cytomegalovirus exposure and HLA in healthy donors. The PCR contained 60 Vbeta and 13 Jbeta primers. Libraries were prepared by immunoSEQ multiplex PCR; TCRdb keeps only in-frame clonotypes and omits some of them. The sample consists of roughly 150,000 clones, 70% to 80% of them appearing once. The sample consisted of PBMCs. These receptors originate from a woman in her 40s in good health and CMV-seronegative.

V and J are TRBV10-3 and TRBJ2-3; 10 bases map to TRBD2. Trimming took 4 bases from V and 3 from J; bases not matched to a gene: 4. Germline V gives CDR1 ENHRY, CDR2 SYGVKD. This CDR3 has 15 amino acids. The CDR3 DNA reads as TGTGCCATCAGTGCGGCTAGCGGGGGAACAGATACGCAGTATTTT. Translating gives CAISAASGGTDTQYF.

The V call is TRBV2, the J call TRBJ2-1; 8 nucleotides agree with TRBD1. V shed 4 bases and J 7 bases; nucleotides not matched to a gene: 3. CDR1 and CDR2 (germline): SNHLY, FYNNEI. This CDR3 comprises 13 residues. CDR3 protein: CASSATGGNEQFF. The CDR3 DNA reads TGTGCCAGCAGTGCAACAGGGGGTAATGAGCAGTTCTTC.

The J gene is TRBJ2-3, the V gene TRBV7-8, with 8 bases aligning to TRBD2. The germline gives CDR1 SGHVS, CDR2 FQNEAQ. J was trimmed by 0 bases and V by 5 bases; bases with no gene match: 7. The CDR3 runs to 16 residues. CDR3 amino acids: CASSLTSATSTDTQYF. The CDR3 region has the DNA TGTGCCAGCAGCCTGACTAGCGCTACTAGCACAGATACGCAGTATTTT.

The CDR3 DNA follows: TGTGCCAGCAGTTCGTATGGGGGGACAGGGGCAGATACGCAGTATTTT. It specifies CASSSYGGTGADTQYF. The chain combines TRBV28 with TRBJ2-3; 10 nucleotides agree with TRBD1. J gave up 4 bases and V 4 bases, and 8 bases lay outside the gene matches. The CDR3 extends over 16 amino acids. Germline V gene data show CDR1 as MDHEN and CDR2 as SYDVKM.

This clone was observed a few times. This chain links TRBV9 with TRBJ2-3; D may be TRBD2 (6 bases). The germline CDR1 and CDR2 sequences are SGDLS and YYNGEE. V lost 3 bases and J lost 3, with 11 bases in between. This CDR3 comprises 14 residues. The CDR3 DNA reads TGTGCCAGCAGCGACGGGACTGGGACAGATACGCAGTATTTT. Translation gives CASSDGTGTDTQYF.

This clone occurred a few times. The J gene is TRBJ2-7, the V gene TRBV27; 11 bases match TRBD2. From germline, CDR1 is MNHEY and CDR2 SMNVEV (reference sequence). V gave up 4 bases and J gave up 2 bases; unmatched junction bases: 1. The CDR3 length is 14 residues. CDR3 sequence: CASSSTSGTYEQYF. CDR3 nucleotides: TGTGCCAGCAGTTCGACTAGCGGGACCTACGAGCAGTACTTC.

The chain has TRBV6-1 and TRBJ1-6; D call uncertain. V was trimmed by 4 bases and J by 11 bases, leaving 12 bases between them. CDR1 is MNHNS, CDR2 SASEGT, per germline. This CDR3 contains 13 residues. The CDR3 DNA reads as TGTGCCAGCAGTGCACCCGGGGAGACACCCCTCCACTTT. Amino acid sequence: CASSAPGETPLHF.

This clone was detected only a few times. The sample has other DNA sequences that encode this CDR3 too. The chain combines TRBV6-1 with TRBJ2-3, with 11 nucleotides matching TRBD2. Germline lookup yields CDR1 MNHNS and CDR2 SASEGT. The CDR3 consists of 15 residues. Germline trimming cut 2 bases from V and 4 bases from J; bases unmatched to any gene: 2. The DNA for the CDR3 is TGTGCCAGCAGTGAACTAGCGGGAGGCCCAGATACGCAGTATTTT. As protein: CASSELAGGPDTQYF.

This chain links TRBV19 with TRBJ1-2, with D perhaps matching TRBD1 (5 bases). Trimming shortened V by 5 bases and J by 2 bases, and 12 bases separated the two germline ends. The CDR3 totals 14 residues. CDR1 LNHDA and CDR2 SQIVND come from the germline V gene (reference sequence). The CDR3 DNA reads TGTGCCAGTAGTCGACAGAACGGCAACTATGGCTACACCTTC. It is translated as CASSRQNGNYGYTF.

CDR3 in DNA: TGTGCCACCCACAGGGGTTACGAGCAGTACTTC. Amino acids: CATHRGYEQYF. This rearrangement joins TRBV2 to TRBJ2-7; 7 bases agree with TRBD1. This CDR3 has 11 residues. Germline values: CDR1 SNHLY, CDR2 FYNNEI. V gave up 10 bases and J gave up 4 bases; unmatched junction bases: 4.

V is TRBV6-1 and J is TRBJ1-5; TRBD1 aligns across 9 bases. J was trimmed by 11 bases and V by 7 bases; bases with no gene match: 15. The CDR3 extends over 15 amino acids. Germline V gene lookup returns CDR1 MNHNS and CDR2 SASEGT. The CDR3 sequence is CASTRTGDRFEAQHF. The DNA of the CDR3 is TGTGCCAGCACCAGGACAGGGGACCGCTTTGAGGCCCAGCATTTT.

The V gene is TRBV11-2, the J gene TRBJ2-7; 11 nucleotides line up with TRBD2. After removal of 5 bases from V and 4 bases from J, the junction contained 7 bases not matched to a gene. This CDR3 is 15 amino acids long. Looked up from germline, CDR1 is SGHAT and CDR2 is FQNNGV. This CDR3 is CASSKLTSGDYEQYF. CDR3 nucleotide sequence: TGTGCCAGCAGCAAGTTGACTAGCGGGGATTACGAGCAGTACTTC.

The V call is TRBV27, the J call TRBJ2-2; 7 bases map to TRBD1. Germline lookup yields CDR1 MNHEY and CDR2 SMNVEV (reference sequence). The junction had 12 bases not matched to a gene; V was cut back by 6 bases and J by 2 bases. The CDR3 runs to 17 residues. As DNA, the CDR3 is TGTGCCAGCAGCCCCAGGGGGAATGGGTTCAACACCGGGGAGCTGTTTTTT. Translated, it gives CASSPRGNGFNTGELFF.

V is TRBV15 and J is TRBJ2-1; TRBD2 matches at 7 bases. The germline gives CDR1 LNHNV, CDR2 YYDKDF (reference sequence). This CDR3 comprises 16 residues. J was trimmed by 6 bases and V by 1 base; bases with no gene match: 9. The chain's CDR3 is CATSRGTSVGSNEQFF. The CDR3 DNA reads as TGTGCCACCAGCAGAGGCACTAGCGTCGGGAGCAATGAGCAGTTCTTC.

The V and J genes are TRBV5-1 and TRBJ2-7, with TRBD2 as a possible D gene (5 bases). This CDR3 has 14 amino acids. The germline V gene has CDR1 SGHRS and CDR2 YFSETQ. V lost 6 bases and J 3 bases, leaving 16 bases between the germline ends. CDR3 nucleotide sequence: TGCGCCAGCACTCCTGGGAGACCCTACTACGAGCAGTACTTC. This sequence encodes CASTPGRPYYEQYF.

The chain has TRBV11-2 and TRBJ2-2; D gene uncertain. CDR3 size: 14 residues. Germline CDR1 SGHAT, CDR2 FQNNGV. The V end was cut by 0 bases, the J end by 11 bases, with 13 bases between. The CDR3 loop is CASSLEVAVSELFF. CDR3 nucleotides: TGTGCCAGCAGCTTAGAGGTAGCCGTGAGTGAGCTGTTTTTT.

The CDR3 protein is CASSRVPGGSNTIYF. CDR3 in DNA: TGTGCCAGCAGCCGGGTGCCAGGGGGTTCGAACACCATATATTTT. V and J are TRBV7-2 and TRBJ1-3; 7 bases are a match to TRBD1. Germline V gives CDR1 SGHTA, CDR2 FQGNSA. J gave up 7 bases and V 5 bases, and 11 bases lay outside the gene matches. There are 15 residues in the CDR3.

The chain recombines TRBV5-6 with TRBJ2-7; no reliable D call. This CDR3 is built from 13 residues. The germline V gene has CDR1 SGHDT and CDR2 YYEEEE. V gave up 1 base and J gave up 3 bases, with 8 bases separating them. The CDR3 region is CASSLLPLYEQYF. The CDR3 region has the DNA TGTGCCAGCAGCTTGCTACCCCTCTACGAGCAGTACTTC. The variable domain in full, with the rest retrieved from reference TRBV5-6 and TRBJ2-7, is DAGVTQSPTHLIKTRGQQVTLRCSPKSGHDTVSWYQQALGQGPQFIFQYYEEEERQRGNFPDRFSGHQFPNYSSELNVNALLLGDSALYLCASSLLPLYEQYFGPGTRLTVT.

V is TRBV27 and J is TRBJ2-5; 8 bases map to TRBD1. The V gene's germline CDR1 is MNHEY and CDR2 SMNVEV (reference sequence). V shed 5 bases and J 5 bases; nucleotides not matched to a gene: 19. This CDR3 has 18 amino acids. CDR3 DNA sequence: TGTGCCAGCAGTCCAAACCCGAGGACAGGGCCCACGTCCGAGACCCAGTACTTC. Its translation: CASSPNPRTGPTSETQYF.

This clone was counted only a few times. The chain is built from TRBV10-3 and TRBJ2-7; perhaps TRBD2 as D (5 bases). CDR3 length equals 13 residues. Germline V gives CDR1 ENHRY, CDR2 SYGVKD. The V and J ends lost 10 bases and 6 bases respectively, with 19 bases between them. As DNA, the CDR3 is TGTGCCACCCGGACTCTTTCGACGACCGAGCAGTACTTC. This codes for CATRTLSTTEQYF.

The chain couples TRBV28 to TRBJ2-7; 9 bases agree with TRBD1. Germline V lookup: CDR1 MDHEN, CDR2 SYDVKM. V lost 5 bases, J lost 6 bases, and 14 bases stayed unmatched. This CDR3 is built from 16 residues. CDR3 nucleotides: TGTGCCAGCAGTCCCCCTAAGCGGGACAGGGTAAGCGAGCAGTACTTC. This encodes CASSPPKRDRVSEQYF.

This chain joins TRBV4-2 and TRBJ2-3; a weak D match, TRBD2 (7 bases). The length of the CDR3 is 17 residues. Trimming took 1 base from V and 4 from J, leaving 18 bases between them. Per germline, CDR1 LGHNA and CDR2 YNFKEQ. The CDR3 sequence: CASSQGRGGDGADTQYF. CDR3 sequence (DNA): TGTGCCAGCAGCCAAGGGAGGGGGGGAGATGGCGCAGATACGCAGTATTTT.

The V call is TRBV6-5, the J call TRBJ1-4, with D tentatively TRBD1 (6 bases). The CDR3 runs to 16 residues. The V gene lost 0 bases and the J gene lost 7 bases, with 15 bases spanning the gap. The germline V gene has CDR1 MNHEY and CDR2 SVGAGI. In DNA form, the CDR3 reads TGTGCCAGCAGTTACTCGTACCCAGGGGCTGGTGAAAAACTGTTTTTT. Translated, it gives CASSYSYPGAGEKLFF.

The chain links TRBV6-5 to TRBJ1-2, with D unresolved. The V gene's germline CDR1 is MNHEY and CDR2 SVGAGI. With 4 bases removed from V and 8 bases from J, the gap between germline ends came to 14 bases. CDR3 size: 13 residues. CDR3 residues: CASSWLQVGGYTF. The CDR3 region has the DNA TGTGCCAGCAGTTGGCTCCAGGTTGGGGGCTACACCTTC.